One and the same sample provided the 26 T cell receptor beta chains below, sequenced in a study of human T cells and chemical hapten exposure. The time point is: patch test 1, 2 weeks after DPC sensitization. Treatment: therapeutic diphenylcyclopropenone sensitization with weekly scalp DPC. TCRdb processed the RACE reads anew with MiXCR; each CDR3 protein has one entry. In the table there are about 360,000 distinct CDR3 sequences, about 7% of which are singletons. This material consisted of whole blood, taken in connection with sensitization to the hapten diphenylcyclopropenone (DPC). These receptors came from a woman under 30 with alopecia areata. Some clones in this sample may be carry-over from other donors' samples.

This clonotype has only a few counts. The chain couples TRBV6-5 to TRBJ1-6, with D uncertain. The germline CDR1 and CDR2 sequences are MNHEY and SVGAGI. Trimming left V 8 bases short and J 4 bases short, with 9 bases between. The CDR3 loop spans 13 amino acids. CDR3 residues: CASRTGYNSPLHF. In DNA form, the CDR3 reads TGTGCCAGCCGGACGGGGTATAATTCACCCCTCCACTTT.

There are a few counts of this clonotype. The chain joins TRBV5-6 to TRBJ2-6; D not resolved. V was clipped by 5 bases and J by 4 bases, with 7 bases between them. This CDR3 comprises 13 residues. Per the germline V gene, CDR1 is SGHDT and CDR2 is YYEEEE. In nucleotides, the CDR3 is TGTGCCAGCAGATTTGCCGGGGCCAACGTCCTGACTTTC. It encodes CASRFAGANVLTF.

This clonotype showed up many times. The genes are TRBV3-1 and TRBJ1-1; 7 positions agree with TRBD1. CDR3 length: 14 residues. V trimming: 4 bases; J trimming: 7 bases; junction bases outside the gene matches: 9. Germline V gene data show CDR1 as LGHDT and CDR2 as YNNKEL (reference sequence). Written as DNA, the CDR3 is TGTGCCAGCAGCCCCCCGAGGCAGGGGGGTGAAGCTTTCTTT. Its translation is CASSPPRQGGEAFF. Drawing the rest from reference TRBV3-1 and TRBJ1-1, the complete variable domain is DTAVSQTPKYLVTQMGNDKSIKCEQNLGHDTMYWYKQDSKKFLKIMFSYNNKELIINETVPNRFSPKSPDKAHLNLHINSLELGDSAVYFCASSPPRQGGEAFFGQGTRLTVV.

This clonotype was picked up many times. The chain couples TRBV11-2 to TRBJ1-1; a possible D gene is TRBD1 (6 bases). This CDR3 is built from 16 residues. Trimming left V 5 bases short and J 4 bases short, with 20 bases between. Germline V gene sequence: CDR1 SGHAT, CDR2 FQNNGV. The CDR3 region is CASSPRFSGAGTEAFF. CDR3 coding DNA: TGTGCCAGCAGCCCCCGGTTCTCGGGGGCAGGCACTGAAGCTTTCTTT.

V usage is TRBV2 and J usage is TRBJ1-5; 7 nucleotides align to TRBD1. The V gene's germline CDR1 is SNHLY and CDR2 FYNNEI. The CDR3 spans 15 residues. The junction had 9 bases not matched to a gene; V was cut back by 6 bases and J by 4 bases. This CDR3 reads CASSQLGQENQPQHF. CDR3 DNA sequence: TGTGCCAGCAGCCAGCTTGGACAGGAGAATCAGCCCCAGCATTTT.

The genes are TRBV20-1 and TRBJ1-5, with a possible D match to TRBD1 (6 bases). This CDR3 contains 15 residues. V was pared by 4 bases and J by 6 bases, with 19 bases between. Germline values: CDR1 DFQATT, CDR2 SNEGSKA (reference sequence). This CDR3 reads CSAIYPGGQGQPQHF. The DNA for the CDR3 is TGCAGTGCTATCTACCCCGGGGGGCAAGGTCAGCCCCAGCATTTT.

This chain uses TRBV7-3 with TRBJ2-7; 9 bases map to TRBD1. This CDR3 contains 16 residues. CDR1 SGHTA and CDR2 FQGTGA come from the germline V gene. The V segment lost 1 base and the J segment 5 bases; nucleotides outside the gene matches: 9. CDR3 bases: TGTGCCAGCAGCTTAAACCCGGGACAGGGTTTACACGAGCAGTACTTC. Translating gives CASSLNPGQGLHEQYF.

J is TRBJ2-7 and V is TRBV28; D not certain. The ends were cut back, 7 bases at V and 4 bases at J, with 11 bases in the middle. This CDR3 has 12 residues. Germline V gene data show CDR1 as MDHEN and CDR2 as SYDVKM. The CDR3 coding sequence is TGTGCCAGCAATTCCCCGGCGTACGAGCAGTACTTC. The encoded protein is CASNSPAYEQYF.

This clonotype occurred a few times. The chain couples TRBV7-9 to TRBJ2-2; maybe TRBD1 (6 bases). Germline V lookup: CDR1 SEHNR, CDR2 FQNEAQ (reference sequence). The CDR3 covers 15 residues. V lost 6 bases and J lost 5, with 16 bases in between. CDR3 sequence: CASSNTGTGTGELFF. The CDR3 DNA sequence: TGTGCCAGCAGTAATACAGGGACGGGTACCGGGGAGCTGTTTTTT.

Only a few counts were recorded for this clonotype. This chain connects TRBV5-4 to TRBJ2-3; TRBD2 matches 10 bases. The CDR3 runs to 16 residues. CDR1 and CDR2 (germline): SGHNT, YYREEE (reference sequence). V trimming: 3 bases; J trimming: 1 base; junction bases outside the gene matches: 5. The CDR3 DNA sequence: TGTGCCAGCAGCTCCGCTAGCGGGGGACGCACAGATACGCAGTATTTT. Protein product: CASSSASGGRTDTQYF.

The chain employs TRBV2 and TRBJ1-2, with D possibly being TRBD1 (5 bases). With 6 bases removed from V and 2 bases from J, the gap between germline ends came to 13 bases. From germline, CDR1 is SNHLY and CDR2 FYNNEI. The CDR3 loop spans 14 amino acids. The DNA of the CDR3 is TGTGCCAGCAGGAGGGACGGGTGGAACTATGGCTACACCTTC. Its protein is CASRRDGWNYGYTF.

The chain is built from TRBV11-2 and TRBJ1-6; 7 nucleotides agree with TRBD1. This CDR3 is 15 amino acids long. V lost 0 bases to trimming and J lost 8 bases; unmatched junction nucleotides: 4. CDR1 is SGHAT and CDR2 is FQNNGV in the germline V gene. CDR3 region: CASSLEGTEDSPLHF. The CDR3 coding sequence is TGTGCCAGCAGCTTAGAAGGGACAGAAGATTCACCCCTCCACTTT. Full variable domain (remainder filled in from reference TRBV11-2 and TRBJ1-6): EAGVAQSPRYKIIEKRQSVAFWCNPISGHATLYWYQQILGQGPKLLIQFQNNGVVDDSQLPKDRFSAERLKGVDSTLKIQPAKLEDSAVYLCASSLEGTEDSPLHFGNGTRLTVT.

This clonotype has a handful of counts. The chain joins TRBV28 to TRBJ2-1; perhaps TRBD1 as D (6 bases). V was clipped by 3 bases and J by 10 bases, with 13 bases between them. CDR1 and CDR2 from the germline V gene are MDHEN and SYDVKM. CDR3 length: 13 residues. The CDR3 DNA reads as TGTGCCAGCAGTTTTGATGGGACACGGGAGCAGTTCTTC. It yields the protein CASSFDGTREQFF.

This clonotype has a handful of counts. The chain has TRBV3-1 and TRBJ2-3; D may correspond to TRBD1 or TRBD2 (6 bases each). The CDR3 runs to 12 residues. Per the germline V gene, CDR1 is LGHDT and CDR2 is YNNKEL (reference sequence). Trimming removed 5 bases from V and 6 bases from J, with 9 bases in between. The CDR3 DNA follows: TGTGCCAGCAGCGGGGGGCGGGATACGCAGTATTTT. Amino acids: CASSGGRDTQYF.

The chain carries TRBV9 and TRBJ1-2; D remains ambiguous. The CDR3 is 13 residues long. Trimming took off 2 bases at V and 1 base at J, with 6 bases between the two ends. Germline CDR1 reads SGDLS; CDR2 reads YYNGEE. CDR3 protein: CASSVDNNYGYTF. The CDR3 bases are TGTGCCAGCAGCGTTGACAATAACTATGGCTACACCTTC.

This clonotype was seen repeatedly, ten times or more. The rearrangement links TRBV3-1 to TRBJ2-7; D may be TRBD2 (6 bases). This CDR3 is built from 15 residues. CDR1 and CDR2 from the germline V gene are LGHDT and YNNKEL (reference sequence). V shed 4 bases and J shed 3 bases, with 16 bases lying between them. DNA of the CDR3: TGTGCCAGCAGCCCGGCATTCGCGGAGGGCTACGAGCAGTACTTC. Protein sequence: CASSPAFAEGYEQYF.

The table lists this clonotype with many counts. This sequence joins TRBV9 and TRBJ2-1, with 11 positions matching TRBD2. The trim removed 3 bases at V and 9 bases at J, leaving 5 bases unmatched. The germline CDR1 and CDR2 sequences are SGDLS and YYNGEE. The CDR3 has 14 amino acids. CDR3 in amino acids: CASSEILAGGEQFF. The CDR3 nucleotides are TGTGCCAGCAGCGAGATCCTAGCGGGGGGTGAGCAGTTCTTC.

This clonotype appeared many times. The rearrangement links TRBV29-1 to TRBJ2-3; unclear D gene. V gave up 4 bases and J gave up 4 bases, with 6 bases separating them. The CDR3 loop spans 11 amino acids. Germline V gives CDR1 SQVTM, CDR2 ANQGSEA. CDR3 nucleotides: TGCAGCGTTGGTCTCCCAGATACGCAGTATTTT. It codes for CSVGLPDTQYF.

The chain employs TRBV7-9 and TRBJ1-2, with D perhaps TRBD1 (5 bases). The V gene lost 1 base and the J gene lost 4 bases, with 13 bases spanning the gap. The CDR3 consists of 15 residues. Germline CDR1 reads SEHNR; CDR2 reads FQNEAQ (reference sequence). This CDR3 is CASSLGAGIGYGYTF. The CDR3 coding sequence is TGTGCCAGCAGCTTAGGTGCAGGGATAGGCTATGGCTACACCTTC.

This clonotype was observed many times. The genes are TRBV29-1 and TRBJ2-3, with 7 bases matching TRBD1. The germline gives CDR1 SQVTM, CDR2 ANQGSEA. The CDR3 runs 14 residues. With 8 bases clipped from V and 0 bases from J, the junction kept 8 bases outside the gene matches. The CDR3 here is CSYIDRASTDTQYF. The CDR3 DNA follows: TGCAGCTACATAGACAGGGCTAGCACAGATACGCAGTATTTT.

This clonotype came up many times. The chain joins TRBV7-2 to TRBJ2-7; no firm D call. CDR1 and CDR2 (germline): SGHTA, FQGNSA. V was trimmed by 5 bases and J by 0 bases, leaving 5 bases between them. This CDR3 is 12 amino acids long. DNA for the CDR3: TGTGCCAGCAGCCCGAACTCCTACGAGCAGTACTTC. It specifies CASSPNSYEQYF.

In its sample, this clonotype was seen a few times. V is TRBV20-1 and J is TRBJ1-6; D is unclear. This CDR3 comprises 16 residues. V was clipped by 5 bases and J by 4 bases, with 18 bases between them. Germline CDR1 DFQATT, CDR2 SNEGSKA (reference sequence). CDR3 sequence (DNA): TGCAGTGCTCCTCCCCCAGGATACAAATATAATTCACCCCTCCACTTT. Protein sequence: CSAPPPGYKYNSPLHF.

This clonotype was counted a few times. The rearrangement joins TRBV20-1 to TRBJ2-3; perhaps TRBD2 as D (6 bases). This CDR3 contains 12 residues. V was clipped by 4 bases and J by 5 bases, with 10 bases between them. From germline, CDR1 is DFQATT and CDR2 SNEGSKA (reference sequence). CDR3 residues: CSATTGGDTQYF. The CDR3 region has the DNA TGCAGTGCTACAACCGGGGGAGATACGCAGTATTTT.

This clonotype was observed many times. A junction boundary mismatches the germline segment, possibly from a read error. The CDR3 loop is CASSSGTSYEQYF. CDR3 nucleotides: TGCGCCAGCAGCTCGGGGACATCCTACGAGCAGTACTTC. The V and J genes are TRBV27 and TRBJ2-7; tentatively, D is TRBD1 (6 bases). The CDR3 spans 13 residues. Germline lookup yields CDR1 MNHEY and CDR2 SMNVEV (reference sequence).

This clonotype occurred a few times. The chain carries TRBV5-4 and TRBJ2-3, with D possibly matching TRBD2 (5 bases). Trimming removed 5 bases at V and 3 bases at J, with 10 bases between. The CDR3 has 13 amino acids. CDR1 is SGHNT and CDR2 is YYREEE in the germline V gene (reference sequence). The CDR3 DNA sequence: TGTGCCAGCAGGGGAGAATTTACAGATACGCAGTATTTT. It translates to CASRGEFTDTQYF. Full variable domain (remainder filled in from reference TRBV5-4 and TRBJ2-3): ETGVTQSPTHLIKTRGQQVTLRCSSQSGHNTVSWYQQALGQGPQFIFQYYREEENGRGNFPPRFSGLQFPNYSSELNVNALELDDSALYLCASRGEFTDTQYFGPGTRLTVL.

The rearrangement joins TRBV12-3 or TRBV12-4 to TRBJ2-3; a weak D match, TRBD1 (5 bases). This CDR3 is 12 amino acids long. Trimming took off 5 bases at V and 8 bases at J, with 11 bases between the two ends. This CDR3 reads CASSDSWGTQYF. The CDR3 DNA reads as TGTGCCAGCAGTGACAGTTGGGGTACGCAGTATTTT.